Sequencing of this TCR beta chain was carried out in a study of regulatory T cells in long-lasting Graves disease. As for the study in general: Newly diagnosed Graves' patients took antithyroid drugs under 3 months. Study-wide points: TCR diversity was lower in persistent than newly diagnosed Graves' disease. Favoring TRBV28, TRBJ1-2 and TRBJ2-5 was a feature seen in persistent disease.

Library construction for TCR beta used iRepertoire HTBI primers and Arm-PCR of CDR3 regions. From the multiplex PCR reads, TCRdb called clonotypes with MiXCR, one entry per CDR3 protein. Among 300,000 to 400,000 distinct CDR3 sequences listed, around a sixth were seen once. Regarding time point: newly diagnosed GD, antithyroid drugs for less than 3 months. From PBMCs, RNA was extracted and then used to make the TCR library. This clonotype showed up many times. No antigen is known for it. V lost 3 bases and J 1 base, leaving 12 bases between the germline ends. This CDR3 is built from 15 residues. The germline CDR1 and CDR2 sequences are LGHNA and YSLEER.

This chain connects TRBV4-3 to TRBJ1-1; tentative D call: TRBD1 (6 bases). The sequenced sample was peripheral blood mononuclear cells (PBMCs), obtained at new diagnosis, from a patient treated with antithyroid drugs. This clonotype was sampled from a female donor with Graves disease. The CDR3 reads CASSHPGTRNTEAFF. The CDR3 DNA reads TGCGCCAGCAGCCATCCCGGGACAAGGAACACTGAAGCTTTCTTT.